The source of this T cell receptor beta chain is a study of shared clonotypes between healthy human individuals. Study as a whole: Plates per donor: three CD4 naive, three CD4 memory, two CD8 naive, one CD8 memory.

Study results and caveats: For naive CD4 cells, roughly 5% of clonotypes were shared across a few donors. The sampled material consisted only of blood, and tissue repertoires are likely to differ.

The germline CDR1 and CDR2 sequences are WSHSY and SAAADI. CDR3 length: 16 residues. The J segment lost 4 bases and the V segment lost 3 bases, leaving 9 bases of the junction unmatched. Concerning this clone: No antigen is known for it.

The repertoire was sequenced with immunoSEQ multiplex PCR; TCRdb's copy has only in-frame clones and lacks some. The sample carries more than 200,000 clones, 50% to 80% recorded once. Splitting the CD4+ cells yielded a CD45RA+ naive subset and a CD45RA-negative memory subset. The sequencing input was memory CD4+ T cells sorted from blood. Noted subset: CD45RA-negative fraction. V gene TRBV10-2 combines with J gene TRBJ2-1; 7 bases line up with TRBD2. This TCR derives from a young man in good health. The CDR3 region is CASSDFAGAGYNEQFF. The CDR3 DNA reads TGCGCCAGCAGTGACTTTGCGGGAGCGGGATACAATGAGCAGTTCTTC.